This T cell receptor (beta chain) was retrieved from a study of blood T cell repertoires in COVID-19. Libraries were prepared by immunoSEQ multiplex PCR; TCRdb keeps only in-frame clonotypes and omits some of them. The table includes tens of thousands of clones, approximately 90% detected once. The ends were cut back, 5 bases at V and 5 bases at J, with 13 bases in the middle. Germline CDR1 and CDR2: SGHTA and FQGTGA. The CDR3 is made up of 14 amino acids. What was sequenced was peripheral blood. This clonotype originated in a young man with active or convalescent COVID-19. The chain couples TRBV7-3 to TRBJ1-5, with D possibly being TRBD1 (5 bases). In DNA form, the CDR3 reads TGTGCCAGCAGCCCAAGTCAGGGTCATCAGCCCCAGCATTTT. Translation gives CASSPSQGHQPQHF.